Listed below are T cell receptor beta chains from one sample, sequenced in a study of human T cells and chemical hapten exposure. Each CDR3 protein gets one entry after TCRdb re-called the RACE reads with MiXCR. The repertoire has about 74,000 distinct CDR3 sequences, around 30% of them found once; the top ten carry roughly 9.8%. The sequencing here drew on whole blood, taken in connection with sensitization to the hapten diphenylcyclopropenone (DPC). These receptors were collected from a man aged 35 to 55 with alopecia areata. Some clones in this sample may be carry-over from other donors' samples. The CDR3 runs from the conserved cysteine through the conserved F or W. D genes are given only for firm matches. Clone size is shown for a subset of rows, as once, few, many or a class of expanded clone.

J,V,D,size,CDR3,DNA
TRBJ2-7,TRBV5-1,TRBD2,few,CASSTLAGAGYEQYF,TGCGCCAGCAGCACGCTAGCGGGAGCAGGCTACGAGCAGTACTTC
TRBJ2-3,TRBV6-4,-,few,CASSEQGDTDTQYF,TGTGCCAGCAGTGAACAGGGAGACACAGATACGCAGTATTTT
TRBJ1-2,TRBV3-1,-,few,CASSQPAGSHGYTF,TGTGCCAGCAGCCAGCCAGCAGGGTCCCATGGCTACACCTTC
TRBJ1-1,TRBV28,-,-,CASSPAGLSNTEAFF,TGTGCCAGCAGCCCCGCAGGGCTCTCGAACACTGAAGCTTTCTTT
TRBJ1-1,TRBV3-1,-,-,CASRPNRQGTEAFF,TGTGCCAGCAGACCAAATCGTCAGGGAACTGAAGCTTTCTTT
TRBJ1-1,TRBV7-9,TRBD1,-,CASSSGGQGTEAFF,TGTGCCAGCAGCTCCGGGGGACAGGGGACTGAAGCTTTCTTT
TRBJ1-1,TRBV29-1,-,few,CSVALNTEAFF,TGCAGCGTTGCTCTGAACACTGAAGCTTTCTTT
TRBJ2-3,TRBV12-3/TRBV12-4,-,few,CASSLEGPNTDTQYF,TGTGCCAGCAGTTTGGAGGGCCCCAACACAGATACGCAGTATTTT
TRBJ1-2,TRBV7-9,-,-,CASSLYQGGNYGYTF,TGTGCCAGCAGCTTATATCAGGGCGGAAACTATGGCTACACCTTC
TRBJ2-3,TRBV6-1,-,-,CASSVLSGSQYF,TGTGCCAGCAGCGTATTGTCCGGGTCGCAGTATTTT
TRBJ1-6,TRBV7-9,-,-,CASSPGGIRELNSPLHF,TGTGCCAGCAGCCCCGGTGGGATCAGGGAGTTGAATTCACCCCTCCACTTT
TRBJ2-7,TRBV4-3,TRBD1,few,CASSQAGTGRNEQYF,TGCGCCAGCAGCCAGGCCGGGACAGGGAGGAACGAGCAGTACTTC
TRBJ1-2,TRBV4-1,TRBD1,few,CASSPNTGGLGYTF,TGCGCCAGCAGCCCGAATACAGGGGGCCTGGGCTACACCTTC
TRBJ2-7,TRBV12-3/TRBV12-4,-,few,CASSIRGSAYEQYF,TGTGCCAGCAGCATCCGGGGGTCTGCCTACGAGCAGTACTTC
TRBJ2-7,TRBV4-1,TRBD2,few,CASSQEAGGPHEQYF,TGCGCCAGCAGCCAAGAGGCGGGAGGGCCCCACGAGCAGTACTTC
TRBJ2-1,TRBV3-1,-,-,CASSQGQANNEQFF,TGTGCCAGCAGCCAAGGACAGGCGAACAATGAGCAGTTCTTC
TRBJ2-7,TRBV28,-,few,CASSSGHPEQYF,TGTGCCAGCAGTTCGGGACACCCGGAGCAGTACTTC
TRBJ2-5,TRBV6-1,-,-,CASRGGARETQYF,TGTGCCAGCAGGGGGGGGGCGCGGGAGACCCAGTACTTC
TRBJ2-5,TRBV7-2,-,few,CASSLGREGETQYF,TGTGCCAGCAGCTTAGGCAGAGAGGGAGAGACCCAGTACTTC
TRBJ2-7,TRBV2,-,-,CASSEAAGAPYEQYF,TGTGCCAGCAGTGAAGCGGCAGGGGCCCCCTACGAGCAGTACTTC
TRBJ2-5,TRBV20-1,TRBD2,-,CSARDYRDYRTQYF,TGCAGTGCTAGAGATTATAGGGACTACAGAACCCAGTACTTC
TRBJ1-2,TRBV6-5,-,-,CASSFAGGGDGYTF,TGTGCCAGCAGTTTTGCCGGGGGAGGGGATGGCTACACCTTC
TRBJ1-4,TRBV12-3/TRBV12-4,TRBD1,-,CASRHGTGGKNEKLFF,TGTGCCAGCAGACATGGGACAGGGGGTAAAAATGAAAAACTGTTTTTT
TRBJ2-1,TRBV7-9,TRBD2,many,CASSSSGSYNEQFF,TGTGCCAGCAGCTCTAGCGGGAGCTACAATGAGCAGTTCTTC
TRBJ2-7,TRBV25-1,-,-,CASRLIYEQYF,TGTGCCAGCAGGCTCATCTACGAGCAGTACTTC
TRBJ1-6,TRBV12-3/TRBV12-4,TRBD1,many,CASNHGTGPSPLHF,TGTGCCAGCAATCACGGGACAGGTCCTTCACCCCTCCACTTT
TRBJ2-3,TRBV7-2,TRBD2,once,CASSFSGTSTGDTQYF,TGTGCCAGCAGCTTCTCCGGGACTAGTACTGGAGATACGCAGTATTTT
TRBJ2-1,TRBV7-9,-,-,CASSSRIGLANEQFF,TGTGCCAGCAGCTCCAGAATCGGGCTAGCGAATGAGCAGTTCTTC
TRBJ2-2,TRBV7-3,-,-,CASSHNRGELFF,TGTGCCAGCAGCCATAATCGCGGGGAGCTGTTTTTT
TRBJ1-1,TRBV7-9,TRBD1,-,CASSSNRDREREAFF,TGTGCCAGCAGCTCGAACCGGGACAGGGAGCGTGAAGCTTTCTTT
TRBJ1-2,TRBV20-1,-,-,CSGGTVDGYTF,TGCAGTGGGGGGACGGTGGATGGCTACACCTTC
TRBJ2-7,TRBV7-9,TRBD1,-,CASSSVRDREGEQYF,TGTGCCAGCAGCTCAGTCCGGGACAGGGAGGGCGAGCAGTACTTC
TRBJ1-2,TRBV28,-,-,CASRSSGVSNYGYTF,TGTGCCAGCAGGTCCTCAGGGGTTTCAAACTATGGCTACACCTTC
TRBJ1-1,TRBV12-3/TRBV12-4,-,-,CASSLVRDSNTEAFF,TGTGCCAGCAGTTTAGTCAGGGATTCTAACACTGAAGCTTTCTTT
TRBJ2-1,TRBV14,TRBD1,-,CASSRAGTVYNEQFF,TGTGCCAGCAGCCGAGCCGGGACAGTATACAATGAGCAGTTCTTC
TRBJ2-1,TRBV4-3,-,-,CASSQDRDHEQFF,TGCGCCAGCAGCCAAGATCGTGACCATGAGCAGTTCTTC
TRBJ2-7,TRBV9,-,-,CASSPRWAQSSYEQYF,TGTGCCAGCAGCCCTCGCTGGGCGCAGAGCTCCTACGAGCAGTACTTC
TRBJ1-6,TRBV7-2,-,few,CASSFAPGRGNSPLHF,TGTGCCAGCAGCTTCGCACCGGGACGGGGAAATTCACCCCTCCACTTT
TRBJ1-2,TRBV10-3,TRBD1,-,CAISESGDRGTGGYTF,TGTGCCATCAGTGAGTCGGGTGACAGGGGGACCGGCGGCTACACCTTC
TRBJ2-5,TRBV12-3/TRBV12-4,-,-,CASSFRTEKETQYF,TGTGCCAGCAGTTTTAGGACGGAGAAAGAGACCCAGTACTTC
TRBJ1-2,TRBV28,-,many,CASSLLYSPYGYTF,TGTGCCAGCAGTTTGTTGTACAGCCCCTATGGCTACACCTTC
TRBJ2-3,TRBV12-3/TRBV12-4,-,few,CASSLGWRSGTQYF,TGTGCCAGCAGTTTAGGTTGGAGGTCAGGTACGCAGTATTTT
TRBJ1-3,TRBV20-1,TRBD1,-,CSASRDSTGNTIYF,TGCAGTGCTAGCAGGGACAGCACTGGAAACACCATATATTTT
TRBJ2-7,TRBV20-1,TRBD1,-,CSAATGVVYEQYF,TGCAGTGCTGCAACAGGGGTTGTCTACGAGCAGTACTTC
TRBJ2-3,TRBV10-2,TRBD1,-,CASSEQGAGTDTQYF,TGCGCCAGCAGCGAACAGGGGGCAGGCACAGATACGCAGTATTTT